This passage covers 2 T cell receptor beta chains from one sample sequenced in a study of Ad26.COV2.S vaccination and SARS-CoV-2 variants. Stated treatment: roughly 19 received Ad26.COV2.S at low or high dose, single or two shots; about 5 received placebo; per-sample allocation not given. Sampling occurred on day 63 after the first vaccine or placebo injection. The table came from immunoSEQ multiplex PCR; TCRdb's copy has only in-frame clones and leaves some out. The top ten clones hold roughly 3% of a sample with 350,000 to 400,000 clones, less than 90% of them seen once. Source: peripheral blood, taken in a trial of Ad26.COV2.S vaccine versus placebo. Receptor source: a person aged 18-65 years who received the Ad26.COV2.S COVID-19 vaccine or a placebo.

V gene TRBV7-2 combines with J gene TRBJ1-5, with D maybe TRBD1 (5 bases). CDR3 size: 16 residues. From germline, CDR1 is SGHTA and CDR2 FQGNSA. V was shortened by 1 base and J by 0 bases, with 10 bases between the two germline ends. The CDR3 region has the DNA TGTGCCAGCAGCTTAGGGGGGGACTATAGCAATCAGCCCCAGCATTTT. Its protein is CASSLGGDYSNQPQHF.

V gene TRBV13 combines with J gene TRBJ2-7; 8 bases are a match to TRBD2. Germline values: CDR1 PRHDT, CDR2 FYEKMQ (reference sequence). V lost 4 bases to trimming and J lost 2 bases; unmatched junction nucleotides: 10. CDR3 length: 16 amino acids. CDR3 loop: CASSSKDSGGPYEQYF. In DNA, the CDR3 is TGTGCCAGCAGCTCCAAGGATTCGGGGGGGCCCTACGAGCAGTACTTC.